This T cell receptor beta chain is from a study of cytomegalovirus exposure and HLA in healthy donors. Study-wide background: Of the donors genotyped, several hundred in all, 75% to 85% fell in the Caucasian-associated ancestry cluster.

In the PCR, 60 Vbeta and 13 Jbeta primers were used. The assay was immunoSEQ multiplex PCR, and TCRdb's table has in-frame clones only and misses some. This sample has under 200,000 clones; over 70% occur once, and the top ten carry roughly 0.5%. As regards this clone: Its antigen is not identified.

General observations from the study: Segments of the TCR beta V type were, in most cases, productive about 87% or about 30% of the time in an earlier analysis. Later analysis placed DRB1 highest and HLA-C lowest in TCR association rates, which differed by HLA locus. TCR beta sequences reportedly predicted the HLA-A and HLA-B alleles of most subjects accurately.

The CDR3 sequence is 15 residues long. CDR1 SGHAT and CDR2 FQNNGV come from the germline V gene. With 7 bases clipped from V and 3 bases from J, the junction kept 9 bases outside the gene matches. Material for sequencing was PBMCs. The chain is built from TRBV11-2 and TRBJ2-7, with 10 bases aligning to TRBD2. The sequence was collected from a woman in her forties or fifties in good health and CMV-seronegative. CDR3 region: CASTEIAGGYYEQYF. DNA of the CDR3: TGTGCCAGCACCGAGATAGCGGGAGGATACTACGAGCAGTACTTC.